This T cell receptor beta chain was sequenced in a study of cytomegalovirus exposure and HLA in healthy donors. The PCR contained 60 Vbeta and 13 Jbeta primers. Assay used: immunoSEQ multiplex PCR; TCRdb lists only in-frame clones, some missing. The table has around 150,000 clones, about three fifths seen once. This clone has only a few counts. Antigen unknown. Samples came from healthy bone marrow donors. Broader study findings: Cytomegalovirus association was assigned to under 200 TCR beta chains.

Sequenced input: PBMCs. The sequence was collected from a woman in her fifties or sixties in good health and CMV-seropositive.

CDR3 sequence (DNA): TGCGCCAGCAGCCAAGAGAGGGTCTCCTACAATGAGCAGTTCTTC. It is translated as CASSQERVSYNEQFF. This chain connects TRBV4-1 to TRBJ2-1; D perhaps matches TRBD2 (5 bases). V lost 0 bases and J lost 0, with 6 bases in between. The CDR3 extends over 15 amino acids. Germline V gives CDR1 MGHRA, CDR2 YSYEKL.